The 23 T cell receptor beta chains below were found in one sample sequenced in a study of T cell changes during pregnancy in multiple sclerosis. Some clones are missing from TCRdb's copy, which holds only in-frame ones; the method was immunoSEQ multiplex PCR. The data contain 75,000 to 90,000 clones, about 90% of them singletons. The sample was PBMCs, taken in the first trimester of pregnancy. Source of these receptors: a female donor in good health, serving as a control in a pregnancy study. Some clones in this sample may be carry-over from other donors' samples.

This clone was recorded a few times. V and J are TRBV7-9 and TRBJ1-6; 11 bases agree with TRBD1. J gave up 10 bases and V 5 bases, and 7 bases lay outside the gene matches. The CDR3 is made up of 15 amino acids. Per germline, CDR1 SEHNR and CDR2 FQNEAQ (reference sequence). Here the CDR3 reads CASSQDRGRRSPLHF. CDR3 bases: TGTGCCAGCAGCCAGGACAGGGGGCGCAGGTCACCCCTCCACTTT.

The CDR3 DNA reads as TGCGCCAGCAGTGGACATTCGGGGCTGGGACAACCGAACACCGGGGAGCTGTTTTTT. It is translated as CASSGHSGLGQPNTGELFF. V is TRBV10-1 and J is TRBJ2-2; tentatively, D is TRBD1 (6 bases). Germline CDR1 and CDR2: WNHNN and SYGVQD (reference sequence). Trimming took off 4 bases at V and 0 bases at J, with 21 bases between the two ends. This CDR3 contains 19 residues.

This clone was seen only once. The rearrangement links TRBV5-5 to TRBJ2-1; 12 bases agree with TRBD2. Germline V CDR1 and CDR2: SGHKS, YYEKEE (reference sequence). The ends lost 5 bases at V and 1 base at J; junction bases unmatched: 10. The CDR3 runs 18 residues. The CDR3 here is CASRTGTSGLRSYNEQFF. The CDR3 DNA is TGTGCCAGCAGAACCGGGACTAGCGGGCTCCGATCCTACAATGAGCAGTTCTTC.

V and J are TRBV18 and TRBJ2-7; possible D gene TRBD1, 5 bases. The CDR3 length is 16 residues. From germline, CDR1 is KGHSH and CDR2 LQKENI. V shed 4 bases and J shed 0 bases, with 16 bases lying between them. The CDR3 region is CASSLLRQQLSYEQYF. The CDR3 nucleotides are TGTGCCAGCTCACTCCTCCGACAGCAACTCTCCTACGAGCAGTACTTC.

The chain joins TRBV5-8 to TRBJ1-3, with unresolved D. The length of the CDR3 is 15 residues. Germline CDR1 SGHTS, CDR2 YDEGEE. The V and J ends lost 1 base and 1 base respectively, with 9 bases between them. The CDR3 nucleotides are TGTGCCAGCAGCTTGTCGGGGATGTCTGGAAACACCATATATTTT. Translation: CASSLSGMSGNTIYF. The full variable domain, completed using reference TRBV5-8 and TRBJ1-3, is EAGVTQSPTHLIKTRGQQATLRCSPISGHTSVYWYQQALGLGLQFLLWYDEGEERNRGNFPPRFSGRQFPNYSSELNVNALELEDSALYLCASSLSGMSGNTIYFGEGSWLTVV.

The J gene is TRBJ2-3, the V gene TRBV6-1; D is undetermined. With 3 bases removed from V and 6 bases from J, the gap between germline ends came to 7 bases. This CDR3 is 12 amino acids long. The germline CDR1 and CDR2 sequences are MNHNS and SASEGT. The CDR3 is CASSEVVDTQYF. The CDR3, as DNA: TGTGCCAGCAGTGAGGTAGTGGATACGCAGTATTTT.

The V call is TRBV5-6, the J call TRBJ2-7; tentatively, D is TRBD1 (6 bases). V was trimmed by 1 base and J by 2 bases, leaving 10 bases between them. In germline, CDR1 is SGHDT, CDR2 YYEEEE. CDR3 length: 14 residues. CDR3 bases: TGTGCCAGCAGCTTGACAGGGCTGACCTACGAGCAGTACTTC. It translates to CASSLTGLTYEQYF.

The J gene is TRBJ1-4, the V gene TRBV28; D is undetermined. V shed 6 bases and J shed 5 bases, with 4 bases lying between them. This CDR3 region has 11 residues. Germline V gives CDR1 MDHEN, CDR2 SYDVKM. The DNA of the CDR3 is TGTGCCAGCAGATCGAATGAAAAACTGTTTTTT. This sequence encodes CASRSNEKLFF.

V usage is TRBV15 and J usage is TRBJ2-6; 9 bases line up with TRBD1. Trimming removed 5 bases from V and 3 bases from J; junction bases left unmatched: 11. This CDR3 spans 18 amino acids. The germline gives CDR1 LNHNV, CDR2 YYDKDF (reference sequence). The CDR3 spells CATSGHEQGASGANVLTF. CDR3 in DNA: TGTGCCACCAGCGGACATGAACAGGGGGCTAGTGGGGCCAACGTCCTGACTTTC.

The J gene is TRBJ1-2, the V gene TRBV11-2; 8 positions agree with TRBD1. Germline CDR1 reads SGHAT; CDR2 reads FQNNGV. V dropped 5 bases and J dropped 1; count of bases not matched to a gene: 12. This CDR3 region has 17 residues. The CDR3 bases are TGTGCCAGCAGCCACTACAGAAGACAGGGGCATAACTATGGCTACACCTTC. This codes for CASSHYRRQGHNYGYTF.

The rearrangement joins TRBV9 to TRBJ2-1; no reliable D call. The CDR3 is 15 residues long. CDR1 is SGDLS and CDR2 is YYNGEE in the germline V gene. Trimming took off 0 bases at V and 7 bases at J, with 14 bases between the two ends. This CDR3 is CASSVAYGRRNEQFF. The CDR3 nucleotides are TGTGCCAGCAGCGTAGCTTATGGTCGCAGGAATGAGCAGTTCTTC.

The CDR3 protein is CASSQGRMGGGRGHNEQFF. CDR3 sequence (DNA): TGCGCCAGCAGCCAAGGCCGCATGGGCGGGGGGCGCGGCCACAATGAGCAGTTCTTC. V is TRBV4-1 and J is TRBJ2-1; 8 nucleotides agree with TRBD2. The length of the CDR3 is 19 residues. Germline loops: CDR1 MGHRA, CDR2 YSYEKL. Germline trimming cut 1 base from V and 5 bases from J; bases unmatched to any gene: 16.

The V and J genes are TRBV6-6 and TRBJ2-7; 10 nucleotides line up with TRBD2. The trim removed 7 bases at V and 3 bases at J, leaving 3 bases unmatched. The CDR3 runs 13 residues. Germline V gives CDR1 MNHNY, CDR2 SVGAGI (reference sequence). Here the CDR3 DNA reads TGTGCCAGCACCTGGACTAGCGGCTACGAGCAGTACTTC. Protein product: CASTWTSGYEQYF.

The V and J genes are TRBV28 and TRBJ2-7; D is undetermined. V lost 5 bases and J lost 2, with 13 bases in between. From germline, CDR1 is MDHEN and CDR2 SYDVKM. The CDR3 is made up of 14 amino acids. The chain's CDR3 is CASSPPQATYEQYF. The CDR3 DNA reads TGTGCCAGCAGTCCCCCCCAGGCCACCTACGAGCAGTACTTC.

The rearrangement links TRBV27 to TRBJ2-7; weak D call: TRBD2 (6 bases). Germline-derived CDR1 and CDR2 are MNHEY and SMNVEV (reference sequence). V dropped 4 bases and J dropped 7 bases, with 14 bases sitting between them. This CDR3 has 13 amino acids. The CDR3 DNA reads TGTGCCAGCAGTTGGGGCGGGGCGAGTGAGCAGTACTTC. This gives the protein CASSWGGASEQYF.

The chain carries TRBV7-6 and TRBJ2-7, with 11 bases aligning to TRBD2. Looked up from germline, CDR1 is SGHVS and CDR2 is FNYEAQ. This CDR3 region has 15 residues. The trim removed 4 bases at V and 3 bases at J, leaving 5 bases unmatched. The CDR3 DNA sequence: TGTGCCAGCAGCTCCCCGACTAGCGGGGACTACGAGCAGTACTTC. Protein: CASSSPTSGDYEQYF.

This rearrangement joins TRBV5-5 to TRBJ1-2; D may be TRBD1 (5 bases). The germline V and J ends were trimmed by 3 bases and 6 bases, with 15 bases remaining between them. The CDR3 loop spans 14 amino acids. Germline-derived CDR1 and CDR2 are SGHKS and YYEKEE (reference sequence). The CDR3 DNA reads TGTGCCAGCAGCTCCGGACTTGGAGGGGATGGCTACACCTTC. Protein: CASSSGLGGDGYTF.

The chain is built from TRBV5-1 and TRBJ2-2, with D possibly matching TRBD1 (6 bases). From germline, CDR1 is SGHRS and CDR2 YFSETQ. V lost 7 bases to trimming and J lost 5 bases, with 15 bases between them. The CDR3 extends over 14 amino acids. The CDR3 spells CASWPGVGTGELFF. The CDR3 nucleotides are TGCGCCAGCTGGCCAGGGGTTGGAACCGGGGAGCTGTTTTTT.

The CDR3 reads CASSLAAGGRDTQYF. The CDR3 DNA reads TGTGCCAGCAGCTTGGCGGCGGGGGGGCGGGATACGCAGTATTTT. This rearrangement joins TRBV5-4 to TRBJ2-3, with 9 bases lining up with TRBD2. The CDR3 is 15 residues long. V was pared by 0 bases and J by 6 bases, with 5 bases of the junction left unmatched. Germline V gene lookup returns CDR1 SGHNT and CDR2 YYREEE (reference sequence).

This chain links TRBV10-3 with TRBJ2-3; 12 bases match TRBD2. V lost 5 bases, J lost 0 bases, and 3 bases stayed unmatched. This CDR3 is 16 amino acids long. Germline-derived CDR1 and CDR2 are ENHRY and SYGVKD. CDR3 residues: CAISPGLAGSTDTQYF. In nucleotides, the CDR3 is TGTGCCATCAGTCCCGGACTAGCGGGGAGCACAGATACGCAGTATTTT.

This clone was detected once. This rearrangement joins TRBV27 to TRBJ2-7; the D gene is possibly TRBD1 (5 bases). CDR1 and CDR2 (germline): MNHEY, SMNVEV (reference sequence). CDR3 length: 15 amino acids. Trimming took 3 bases from V and 3 from J, leaving 15 bases between them. CDR3 sequence: CASSFFPGNSYEQYF. In DNA, the CDR3 is TGTGCCAGCAGTTTCTTCCCAGGGAATAGCTACGAGCAGTACTTC.

The V and J genes are TRBV7-9 and TRBJ1-1, with D hard to call. The CDR3 has 11 amino acids. Germline CDR1 is SEHNR and CDR2 is FQNEAQ (reference sequence). With 4 bases removed from V and 7 bases from J, the gap between germline ends came to 7 bases. CDR3 residues: CASSSQIEAFF. In nucleotides, the CDR3 is TGTGCCAGCAGCTCCCAGATTGAAGCTTTCTTT. Supplemented by reference TRBV7-9 and TRBJ1-1, the full variable domain reads DTGVSQNPRHKITKRGQNVTFRCDPISEHNRLYWYRQTLGQGPEFLTYFQNEAQLEKSRLLSDRFSAERPKGSFSTLEIQRTEQGDSAMYLCASSSQIEAFFGQGTRLTVV.

The chain uses TRBV7-5 and TRBJ2-7; the table's D call, TRBD1, has no DNA check behind it. TRBV7-5 is deemed a pseudogene. This CDR3 region has 18 residues. The chain's CDR3 is CVRSVGTGLGMGDYEQYF. The CDR3 DNA reads as TGTGTCAGAAGCGTCGGGACAGGGCTGGGAATGGGGGACTACGAGCAGTACTTC.